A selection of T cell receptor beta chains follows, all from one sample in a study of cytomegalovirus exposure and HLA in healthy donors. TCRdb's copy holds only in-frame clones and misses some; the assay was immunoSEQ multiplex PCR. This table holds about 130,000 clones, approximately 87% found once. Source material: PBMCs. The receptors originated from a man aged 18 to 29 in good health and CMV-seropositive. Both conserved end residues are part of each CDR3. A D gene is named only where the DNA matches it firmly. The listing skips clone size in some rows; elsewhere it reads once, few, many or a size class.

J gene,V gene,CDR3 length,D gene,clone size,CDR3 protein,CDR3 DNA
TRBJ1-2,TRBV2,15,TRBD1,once,CASTGLTGVSYGYTF,TGTGCCAGCACGGGGTTGACAGGGGTCAGCTATGGCTACACCTTC
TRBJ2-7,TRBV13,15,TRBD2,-,CASSFPSGGTYEQYF,TGTGCCAGCAGCTTCCCTAGCGGGGGGACCTACGAGCAGTACTTC
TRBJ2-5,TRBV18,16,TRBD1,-,CASSPRDRGGQETQYF,TGTGCCAGCTCACCACGGGACAGGGGAGGACAAGAGACCCAGTACTTC
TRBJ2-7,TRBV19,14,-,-,CASSIEGLAHEQYF,TGTGCCAGTAGTATCGAGGGTTTGGCACACGAGCAGTACTTC
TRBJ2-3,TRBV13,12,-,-,CASSEGRDTQYF,TGTGCCAGCAGCGAGGGGAGGGATACGCAGTATTTT
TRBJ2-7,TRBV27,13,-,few,CASSLGGPYEQYF,TGTGCCAGCAGTTTAGGCGGCCCCTACGAGCAGTACTTC
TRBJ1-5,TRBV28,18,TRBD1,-,CASILAAGQGGFNQPQHF,TGTGCCAGCATCCTTGCGGCTGGACAGGGCGGATTTAATCAGCCCCAGCATTTT
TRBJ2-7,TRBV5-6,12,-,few,CASNLNHYEQYF,TGTGCCAGCAACCTAAATCACTACGAGCAGTACTTC
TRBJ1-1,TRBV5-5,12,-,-,CASSWGLAEAFF,TGTGCCAGCAGCTGGGGACTCGCTGAAGCTTTCTTT
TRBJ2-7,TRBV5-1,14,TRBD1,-,CASSLDGTGREQYF,TGCGCCAGCAGCTTGGACGGGACAGGGAGAGAGCAGTACTTC
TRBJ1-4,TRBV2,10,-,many,CASADEKLFF,TGTGCCAGCGCGGATGAAAAACTGTTTTTT
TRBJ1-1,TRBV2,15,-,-,CASSETPQGVGEAFF,TGTGCCAGCAGTGAAACCCCCCAGGGTGTGGGAGAAGCTTTCTTT
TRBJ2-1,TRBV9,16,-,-,CASSVYEASSYNEQFF,TGTGCCAGCAGCGTTTACGAAGCAAGCTCCTACAATGAGCAGTTCTTC
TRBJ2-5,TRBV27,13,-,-,CASSPQGQETQYF,TGTGCCAGCAGCCCTCAGGGACAAGAGACCCAGTACTTC
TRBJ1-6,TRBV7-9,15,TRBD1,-,CASSLGTGYNSPLHF,TGTGCCAGCAGCTTAGGGACAGGGTATAATTCACCCCTCCACTTT
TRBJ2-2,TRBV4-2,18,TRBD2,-,CASSPLSSGGPHTGELFF,TGTGCCAGCAGTCCCCTTTCTAGCGGGGGGCCCCACACCGGGGAGCTGTTTTTT
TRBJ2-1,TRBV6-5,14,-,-,CASSLPGLGREQFF,TGTGCCAGCAGTCTGCCGGGACTTGGGAGGGAGCAGTTCTTC
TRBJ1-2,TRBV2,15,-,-,CASMGGRASNYGYTF,TGTGCCAGCATGGGGGGACGGGCAAGCAACTATGGCTACACCTTC
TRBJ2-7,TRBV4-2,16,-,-,CASSQEIGEVLYEQYF,TGTGCCAGCAGCCAAGAGATAGGTGAGGTCTTGTACGAGCAGTACTTC
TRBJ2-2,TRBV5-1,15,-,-,CASSLGFEGTGELFF,TGCGCCAGCAGCTTGGGGTTTGAGGGCACCGGGGAGCTGTTTTTT
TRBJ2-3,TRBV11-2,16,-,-,CASSLAASGFTDTQYF,TGTGCCAGCAGCTTAGCTGCATCCGGGTTTACAGATACGCAGTATTTT
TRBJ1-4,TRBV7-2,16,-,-,CASSPPRAGVNEKLFF,TGTGCCAGCAGCCCGCCCAGGGCAGGGGTTAATGAAAAACTGTTTTTT
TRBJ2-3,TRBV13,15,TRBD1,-,CASSLEQGDTDTQYF,TGTGCCAGCAGCTTGGAACAGGGGGACACAGATACGCAGTATTTT
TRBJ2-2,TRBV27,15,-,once,CASATPRKNTGELFF,TGTGCCAGCGCTACCCCCAGGAAGAACACCGGGGAGCTGTTTTTT
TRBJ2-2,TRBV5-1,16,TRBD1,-,CASSSIGQGDTGELFF,TGCGCCAGCAGCTCCATAGGACAGGGGGACACCGGGGAGCTGTTTTTT
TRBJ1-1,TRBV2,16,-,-,CASSEVAAGGVTEAFF,TGTGCCAGCAGTGAAGTGGCGGCGGGTGGGGTCACTGAAGCTTTCTTT
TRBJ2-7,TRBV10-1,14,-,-,CASSRDLASTEQYF,TGCGCCAGCAGTAGGGACTTAGCGTCTACCGAGCAGTACTTC
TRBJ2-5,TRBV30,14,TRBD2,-,CAWGRGANQETQYF,TGTGCCTGGGGGCGGGGGGCCAACCAAGAGACCCAGTACTTC
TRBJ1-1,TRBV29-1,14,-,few,CSVEIGQSHTEAFF,TGCAGCGTTGAGATCGGACAGTCCCACACTGAAGCTTTCTTT
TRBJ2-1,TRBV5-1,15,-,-,CASSSGQGIYNEQFF,TGCGCCAGCAGCTCCGGGCAGGGGATCTACAATGAGCAGTTCTTC
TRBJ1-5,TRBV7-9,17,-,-,CASSRGAGENSNQPQHF,TGTGCCAGCAGCCGTGGGGCAGGGGAAAATAGCAATCAGCCCCAGCATTTT
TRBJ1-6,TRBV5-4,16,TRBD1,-,CASSFPGTGDNSPLHF,TGTGCCAGCAGCTTTCCCGGGACAGGGGATAATTCACCCCTCCACTTT
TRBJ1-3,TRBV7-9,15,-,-,CASSPPGSSGNTIYF,TGTGCCAGCAGCCCCCCGGGGAGCTCTGGAAACACCATATATTTT
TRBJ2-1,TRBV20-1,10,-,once,CSALYNEQFF,TGCAGTGCCTTATACAATGAGCAGTTCTTC
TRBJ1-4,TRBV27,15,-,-,CASSRGAITNEKLFF,TGTGCCTCCTCCCGGGGGGCAATTACTAATGAAAAACTGTTTTTT
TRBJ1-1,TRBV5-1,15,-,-,CASSTSGTLNTEAFF,TGCGCCAGCAGCACGAGCGGGACACTGAACACTGAAGCTTTCTTT
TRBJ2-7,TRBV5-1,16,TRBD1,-,CASFLAPGQRPYEQYF,TGCGCCAGCTTTCTTGCTCCGGGACAGCGACCCTACGAGCAGTACTTC
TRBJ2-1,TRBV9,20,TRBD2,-,CASSVVASGGANRVLNEQFF,TGTGCCAGCAGCGTAGTAGCCAGCGGGGGGGCCAACAGGGTTTTGAATGAGCAGTTCTTC
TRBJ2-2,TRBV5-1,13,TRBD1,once,CASSSQGFEELFF,TGCGCCAGCAGCTCACAGGGGTTTGAGGAGCTGTTTTTT
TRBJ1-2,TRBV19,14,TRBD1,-,CASSLTGAYYGYTF,TGTGCCAGTAGTCTTACAGGGGCTTACTATGGCTACACCTTC
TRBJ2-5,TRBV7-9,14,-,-,CASSLVNGQETQYF,TGTGCCAGCAGCTTAGTGAACGGCCAAGAGACCCAGTACTTC
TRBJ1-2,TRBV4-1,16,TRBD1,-,CASSQGRTGGFYGYTF,TGCGCCAGCAGCCAAGGGAGGACAGGGGGGTTCTATGGCTACACCTTC
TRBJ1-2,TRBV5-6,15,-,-,CASSLVQLINYGYTF,TGTGCCAGCAGCTTGGTACAGCTAATTAACTATGGCTACACCTTC
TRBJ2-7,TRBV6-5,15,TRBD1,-,CASSYGTGGSYEQYF,TGTGCCAGCAGTTACGGGACAGGGGGGTCCTACGAGCAGTACTTC
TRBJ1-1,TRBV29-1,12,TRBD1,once,CSVDGTGLEAFF,TGCAGCGTTGATGGGACAGGACTTGAAGCTTTCTTT
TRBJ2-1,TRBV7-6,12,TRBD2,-,CASSLKAGGMFF,TGTGCCAGCAGCTTAAAAGCGGGGGGGATGTTCTTC
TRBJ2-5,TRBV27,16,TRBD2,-,CASSPLAGGPQETQYF,TGTGCCAGCAGTCCACTAGCGGGGGGACCCCAAGAGACCCAGTACTTC
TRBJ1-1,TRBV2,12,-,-,CASTSGTTEAFF,TGTGCCAGCACCTCAGGAACGACTGAAGCTTTCTTT
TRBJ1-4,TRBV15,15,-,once,CATSRERSGYEKLFF,TGTGCCACCAGCAGAGAGAGGTCTGGGTACGAAAAACTGTTTTTT
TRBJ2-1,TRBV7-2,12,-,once,CASSLGRNEQFF,TGTGCCAGCAGCTTAGGGAGGAATGAGCAGTTCTTC
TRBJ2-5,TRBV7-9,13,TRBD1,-,CASGQGGQETQYF,TGTGCCAGCGGACAGGGGGGGCAAGAGACCCAGTACTTC
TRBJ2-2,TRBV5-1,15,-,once,CASSLGSGNTGELFF,TGCGCCAGCAGCTTGGGGTCGGGGAACACCGGGGAGCTGTTTTTT
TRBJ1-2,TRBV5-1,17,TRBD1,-,CASSNNVQGALGYGYTF,TGCGCCAGCAGCAATAATGTACAGGGGGCGCTGGGCTATGGCTACACCTTC